These 15 T cell receptor beta chains were sequenced from one sample in a study of T cell responses to AZD1222 COVID-19 vaccine. Assay used: immunoSEQ multiplex PCR; TCRdb lists only in-frame clones, some missing. The sample has tens of thousands of clones, roughly 92% seen once; the top ten hold about 3%. This material consisted of peripheral blood, taken 28 days after the second AZD1222 dose. The receptors were sampled from an adult who received the AZD1222 COVID-19 vaccine.

The rearrangement joins TRBV6-1 to TRBJ1-2; D remains unclear. CDR3 length equals 16 residues. V shed 4 bases and J shed 7 bases, with 22 bases lying between them. CDR1 and CDR2 (germline): MNHNS, SASEGT. The CDR3 DNA is TGTGCCAGCAGTGTTCGTCTTTTAGATTCTGTAAGTGGCTACACCTTC. Amino acids: CASSVRLLDSVSGYTF.

The genes are TRBV19 and TRBJ1-3; D is ambiguous. Trimming cost V 5 bases and J 6 bases, with 11 bases left between them. CDR1 is LNHDA, CDR2 SQIVND, per germline (reference sequence). This CDR3 contains 13 residues. This CDR3 is CASSSLTENTIYF. The CDR3 region has the DNA TGTGCCAGTAGTTCCTTGACCGAAAACACCATATATTTT.

This clone was counted once. The chain is built from TRBV7-3 and TRBJ2-3; the match to TRBD1 covers 12 bases. The trim removed 4 bases at V and 4 bases at J, leaving 3 bases unmatched. Germline V gene lookup returns CDR1 SGHTA and CDR2 FQGTGA. The CDR3 totals 15 residues. The CDR3, as DNA: TGTGCCAGCAGCTGGGGACAGGGGGCTGCAGATACGCAGTATTTT. It specifies CASSWGQGAADTQYF.

The chain carries TRBV25-1 and TRBJ1-4; weak D call: TRBD1 (6 bases). V was shortened by 4 bases and J by 2 bases, with 17 bases between the two germline ends. CDR3 length equals 17 residues. The germline gives CDR1 MGHDK, CDR2 SYGVNS. CDR3 nucleotide sequence: TGTGCCAGCAGTGCCCAGGGGCGGACGGGGACTAATGAAAAACTGTTTTTT. Protein: CASSAQGRTGTNEKLFF.

The V gene is TRBV7-9, the J gene TRBJ1-3, with 9 bases identical to TRBD1. Germline V gene data show CDR1 as SEHNR and CDR2 as FQNEAQ (reference sequence). J was trimmed by 2 bases and V by 1 base; bases with no gene match: 0. This CDR3 region has 15 residues. CDR3 nucleotides: TGTGCCAGCAGCTTAGGGACAGGGGCTGGAAACACCATATATTTT. Its protein product is CASSLGTGAGNTIYF.

The V and J genes are TRBV3-1 (or the pseudogene TRBV3-2) and TRBJ2-5; 12 nucleotides align to TRBD2. The V gene end was trimmed by 4 bases and the J gene end by 2 bases; junction bases not matched to a gene: 5. Germline values: CDR1 LGHDT, CDR2 YNNKEL (reference sequence). This CDR3 comprises 16 residues. The CDR3 nucleotides are TGTGCCAGCAGCCGTGGACTAGCGGGGAGACAAGAGACCCAGTACTTC. It is translated as CASSRGLAGRQETQYF.

V usage is TRBV27 and J usage is TRBJ2-5; tentatively, D is TRBD1 or TRBD2 (6 bases each). Trimming cost V 6 bases and J 4 bases, with 12 bases left between them. This CDR3 region has 13 residues. CDR1 is MNHEY and CDR2 is SMNVEV in the germline V gene (reference sequence). This CDR3 reads CASRWGAGETQYF. Here the CDR3 DNA reads TGTGCCAGCAGGTGGGGGGCGGGAGAGACCCAGTACTTC.

This rearrangement joins TRBV9 to TRBJ2-7; D may be TRBD1 (6 bases). This CDR3 region has 15 residues. Trimming took off 0 bases at V and 3 bases at J, with 13 bases between the two ends. Germline CDR1 reads SGDLS; CDR2 reads YYNGEE. CDR3 amino acids: CASSVGQGQLYEQYF. The CDR3 DNA reads as TGTGCCAGCAGCGTAGGGCAGGGGCAACTCTACGAGCAGTACTTC.

This sequence joins TRBV11-3 and TRBJ2-5; 7 positions agree with TRBD2. The length of the CDR3 is 13 residues. J was trimmed by 5 bases and V by 0 bases; bases with no gene match: 0. Per germline, CDR1 SGHNT and CDR2 YENEEA. The CDR3 nucleotides read TGTGCCAGCAGCTTAGAGGGGGGGGAGACCCAGTACTTC. This sequence encodes CASSLEGGETQYF. Full variable domain (remainder filled in from reference TRBV11-3 and TRBJ2-5): EAGVVQSPRYKIIEKKQPVAFWCNPISGHNTLYWYLQNLGQGPELLIRYENEEAVDDSQLPKDRFSAERLKGVDSTLKIQPAELGDSAVYLCASSLEGGETQYFGPGTRLLVL.

The CDR3 spells CASSWDEKLFF. CDR3 nucleotide sequence: TGTGCCAGCAGTTGGGATGAAAAACTGTTTTTT. The gene calls are TRBV6-6 and TRBJ1-4; D call uncertain. Germline values: CDR1 MNHNY, CDR2 SVGAGI (reference sequence). Trimming left V 4 bases short and J 6 bases short, with 3 bases between. The CDR3 sequence is 11 residues long.

In this sample, this clone turned up once. The CDR3 bases are TGTGCCTGGAGTGTAGTCTCCCCTCATGGCTACACCTTC. As protein: CAWSVVSPHGYTF. This rearrangement joins TRBV30 to TRBJ1-2; D unresolved. This CDR3 has 13 residues. Trimming pared 0 bases from V and 6 bases from J, leaving 11 bases between. The germline gives CDR1 GTSNPN, CDR2 SVGIG (reference sequence).

The chain has TRBV2 and TRBJ2-7; TRBD2 agrees at 7 bases. The CDR3 consists of 13 residues. CDR1 SNHLY and CDR2 FYNNEI come from the germline V gene. Unmatched junction bases numbered 8, after V lost 10 bases and J lost 2 bases. The CDR3 nucleotides read TGTGCCATCGGCCCGGGGGGAACCTACGAGCAGTACTTC. It specifies CAIGPGGTYEQYF.

V is TRBV6-2 or TRBV6-3 and J is TRBJ1-6; D possibly corresponds to TRBD1 (5 bases). This CDR3 is 15 amino acids long. CDR1 and CDR2 (germline): MNHEY, SVGEGT. The V end lost 6 bases, the J end lost 5 bases, and 14 bases lay between the germline ends. CDR3 sequence (DNA): TGTGCCAGCAGCCCTGCGACGGGACATAATTCACCCCTCCACTTT. Translating gives CASSPATGHNSPLHF.

A few counts support this clone. The V and J genes are TRBV18 and TRBJ1-2; 8 bases fit TRBD1. With 3 bases clipped from V and 5 bases from J, the junction kept 2 bases outside the gene matches. The CDR3 runs 13 residues. Germline CDR1 and CDR2: KGHSH and LQKENI. The CDR3 DNA reads TGTGCCAGCTCACCGACAGGGGAGTATGGCTACACCTTC. This translates into CASSPTGEYGYTF. The full variable domain, with the rest looked up from reference TRBV18 and TRBJ1-2, is NAGVMQNPRHLVRRRGQEARLRCSPMKGHSHVYWYRQLPEEGLKFMVYLQKENIIDESGMPKERFSAEFPKEGPSILRIQQVVRGDSAAYFCASSPTGEYGYTFGSGTRLTVV.

The V and J genes are TRBV19 and TRBJ2-2; D is uncertain. V lost 3 bases and J lost 6, with 8 bases in between. Germline V CDR1 and CDR2: LNHDA, SQIVND (reference sequence). The CDR3 has 13 residues. The CDR3 is CASSMGIPGELFF. As DNA, the CDR3 is TGTGCCAGTAGTATGGGCATCCCCGGGGAGCTGTTTTTT.